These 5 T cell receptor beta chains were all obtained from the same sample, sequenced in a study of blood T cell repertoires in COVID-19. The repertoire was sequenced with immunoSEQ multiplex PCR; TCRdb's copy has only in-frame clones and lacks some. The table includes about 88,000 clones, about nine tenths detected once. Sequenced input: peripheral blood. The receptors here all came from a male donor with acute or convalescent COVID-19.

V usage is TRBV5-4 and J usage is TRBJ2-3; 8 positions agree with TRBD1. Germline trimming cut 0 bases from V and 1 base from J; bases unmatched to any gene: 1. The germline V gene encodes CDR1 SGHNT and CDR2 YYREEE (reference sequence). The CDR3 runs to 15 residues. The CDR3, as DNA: TGTGCCAGCAGCTTGGGGGGACAGGGCACAGATACGCAGTATTTT. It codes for CASSLGGQGTDTQYF.

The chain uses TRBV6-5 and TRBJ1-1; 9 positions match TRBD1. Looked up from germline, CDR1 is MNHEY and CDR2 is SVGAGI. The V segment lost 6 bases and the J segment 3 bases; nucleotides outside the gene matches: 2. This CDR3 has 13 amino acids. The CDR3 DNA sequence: TGTGCCAGCAGGCGACAGGGGGACACTGAAGCTTTCTTT. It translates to CASRRQGDTEAFF.

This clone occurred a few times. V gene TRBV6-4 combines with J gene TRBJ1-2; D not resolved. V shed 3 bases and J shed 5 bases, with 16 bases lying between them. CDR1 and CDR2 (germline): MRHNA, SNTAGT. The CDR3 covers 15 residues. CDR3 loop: CASSEREGGGYGYTF. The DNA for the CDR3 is TGTGCCAGCAGTGAGAGGGAGGGCGGCGGGTATGGCTACACCTTC.

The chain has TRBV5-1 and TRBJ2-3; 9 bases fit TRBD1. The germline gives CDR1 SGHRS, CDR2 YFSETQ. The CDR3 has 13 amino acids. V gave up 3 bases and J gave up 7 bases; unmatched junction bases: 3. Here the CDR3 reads CASSSGQGNTQYF. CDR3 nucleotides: TGCGCCAGCAGCTCGGGACAGGGCAATACGCAGTATTTT.

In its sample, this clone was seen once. CDR3 amino acids: CASSGAGGTDTQYF. CDR3 DNA: TGTGCCAGTAGTGGGGCGGGGGGCACAGATACGCAGTATTTT. V is TRBV19 and J is TRBJ2-3; 7 positions match TRBD2. Germline loops: CDR1 LNHDA, CDR2 SQIVND (reference sequence). V gave up 5 bases and J gave up 1 base; unmatched junction bases: 3. The CDR3 consists of 14 residues.